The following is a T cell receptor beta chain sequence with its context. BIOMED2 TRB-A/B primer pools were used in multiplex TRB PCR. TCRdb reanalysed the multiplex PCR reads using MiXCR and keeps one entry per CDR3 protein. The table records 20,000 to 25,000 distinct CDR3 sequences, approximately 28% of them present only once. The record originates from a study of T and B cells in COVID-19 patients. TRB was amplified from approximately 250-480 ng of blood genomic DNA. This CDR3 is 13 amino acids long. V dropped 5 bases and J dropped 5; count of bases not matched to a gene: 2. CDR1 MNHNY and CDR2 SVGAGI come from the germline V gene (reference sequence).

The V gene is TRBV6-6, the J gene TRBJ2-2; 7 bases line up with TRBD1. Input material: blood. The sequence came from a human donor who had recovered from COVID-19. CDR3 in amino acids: CASSIQGTGELFF. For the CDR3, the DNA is TGTGCCAGCAGTATACAGGGGACCGGGGAGCTGTTTTTT.